This passage covers 10 T cell receptor beta chains from one sample sequenced in a study of T cell changes during pregnancy in multiple sclerosis. Clones were read by immunoSEQ multiplex PCR, and TCRdb kept only the in-frame ones, dropping some. The repertoire includes approximately 60,000 clones, approximately 90% of them detected once, and roughly 2.3% sits in the top ten. The material sequenced was peripheral blood, taken in the first trimester of pregnancy. These receptor sequences come from a female donor with multiple sclerosis, enrolled in a pregnancy study.

This clone was detected a few times. The chain carries TRBV4-2 and TRBJ1-4; 7 positions match TRBD1. The J segment lost 8 bases and the V segment lost 0 bases, leaving 6 bases of the junction unmatched. The CDR3 sequence is 15 residues long. CDR1 is LGHNA, CDR2 YNFKEQ, per germline. The CDR3 sequence is CASSQEQGSWEKLFF. CDR3 DNA: TGTGCCAGCAGCCAAGAACAGGGGAGTTGGGAAAAACTGTTTTTT.

The gene calls are TRBV19 and TRBJ1-3; the D gene is possibly TRBD1 (5 bases). Trimming removed 9 bases at V and 0 bases at J, with 9 bases between. CDR3 length: 13 amino acids. Germline loops: CDR1 LNHDA, CDR2 SQIVND (reference sequence). The CDR3 DNA follows: TGTGCCAGCGGCAGGGTCTCTGGAAACACCATATATTTT. It translates to CASGRVSGNTIYF. The whole variable domain, remainder taken from reference TRBV19 and TRBJ1-3, is DGGITQSPKYLFRKEGQNVTLSCEQNLNHDAMYWYRQDPGQGLRLIYYSQIVNDFQKGDIAEGYSVSREKKESFPLTVTSAQKNPTAFYLCASGRVSGNTIYFGEGSWLTVV.

V and J are TRBV27 and TRBJ2-1; D is perhaps TRBD2 (5 bases). Germline lookup yields CDR1 MNHEY and CDR2 SMNVEV (reference sequence). V gave up 5 bases and J gave up 0 bases, with 20 bases separating them. The CDR3 runs 18 residues. The CDR3 DNA is TGTGCCAGCAGTCTCCTTCGCCTAGCTGAAGACTCCTACAATGAGCAGTTCTTC. Protein product: CASSLLRLAEDSYNEQFF.

The chain couples TRBV5-1 to TRBJ2-2; TRBD2 aligns across 7 bases. Looked up from germline, CDR1 is SGHRS and CDR2 is YFSETQ. This CDR3 region has 15 residues. Losses at the gene ends were 9 bases for V and 0 bases for J; bases not matched to a gene: 8. CDR3 residues: CATRGVTTNTGELFF. CDR3 in DNA: TGCGCCACCCGGGGGGTGACTACGAACACCGGGGAGCTGTTTTTT. The variable domain in full, completed from reference TRBV5-1 and TRBJ2-2, reads KAGVTQTPRYLIKTRGQQVTLSCSPISGHRSVSWYQQTPGQGLQFLFEYFSETQRNKGNFPGRFSGRQFSNSRSEMNVSTLELGDSALYLCATRGVTTNTGELFFGEGSRLTVL.

The chain's CDR3 is CASSKGQSTGGELFF. The CDR3 region has the DNA TGCGCCAGCAGCAAGGGACAGTCCACAGGCGGGGAGCTGTTTTTT. The chain uses TRBV5-1 and TRBJ2-2; 7 nucleotides line up with TRBD1. The J segment lost 7 bases and the V segment lost 4 bases, leaving 10 bases of the junction unmatched. Germline-derived CDR1 and CDR2 are SGHRS and YFSETQ. The CDR3 is made up of 15 amino acids. Combining the CDR3 with reference TRBV5-1 and TRBJ2-2 gives the whole variable domain KAGVTQTPRYLIKTRGQQVTLSCSPISGHRSVSWYQQTPGQGLQFLFEYFSETQRNKGNFPGRFSGRQFSNSRSEMNVSTLELGDSALYLCASSKGQSTGGELFFGEGSRLTVL.

This chain uses TRBV19 with TRBJ2-7; no clear D. CDR1 and CDR2 from the germline V gene are LNHDA and SQIVND (reference sequence). Trimming pared 0 bases from V and 1 base from J, leaving 4 bases between. The length of the CDR3 is 13 residues. The CDR3, as DNA: TGTGCCAGTAGTATAGAGCAGTCCTACGAGCAGTACTTC. Translating gives CASSIEQSYEQYF.

The chain employs TRBV28 and TRBJ1-2; TRBD1 is a possible D gene (6 bases). The CDR3 totals 13 residues. From germline, CDR1 is MDHEN and CDR2 SYDVKM. The ends were cut back, 5 bases at V and 6 bases at J, with 13 bases in the middle. The CDR3 reads CASSLSWTDGYTF. CDR3 nucleotides: TGTGCCAGCAGTCTCTCATGGACAGATGGCTACACCTTC.

This chain links TRBV18 with TRBJ2-3; weak D call: TRBD2 (6 bases). The CDR3 length is 16 residues. Germline V lookup: CDR1 KGHSH, CDR2 LQKENI. V dropped 4 bases and J dropped 5 bases, with 19 bases sitting between them. In DNA form, the CDR3 reads TGTGCCAGCTCACGGATGGTTCTACCGGGGGAAGATACGCAGTATTTT. It yields the protein CASSRMVLPGEDTQYF. The complete variable domain, with remaining parts taken from reference TRBV18 and TRBJ2-3, reads NAGVMQNPRHLVRRRGQEARLRCSPMKGHSHVYWYRQLPEEGLKFMVYLQKENIIDESGMPKERFSAEFPKEGPSILRIQQVVRGDSAAYFCASSRMVLPGEDTQYFGPGTRLTVL.

Points on this clone: A read error may produce the germline difference seen at one junction end. V is TRBV14 and J is TRBJ2-7, with D possibly TRBD1 on 6 matching bases. The length of the CDR3 is 16 residues. Germline CDR1 is SGHDN and CDR2 is FVKESK. The CDR3 region has the DNA TGTGTCAGCAGCCAGAATCTCCGGACAGAAATCTACGAGCAGTACTTC. It encodes CVSSQNLRTEIYEQYF.

V is TRBV7-6 and J is TRBJ2-1, with 10 positions matching TRBD2. The V segment lost 3 bases and the J segment 4 bases; nucleotides outside the gene matches: 3. The CDR3 has 15 residues. The germline gives CDR1 SGHVS, CDR2 FNYEAQ. This chain's CDR3 is CASSFSGGFYNEQFF. The CDR3 DNA reads as TGTGCCAGCAGCTTTAGCGGGGGGTTTTACAATGAGCAGTTCTTC.